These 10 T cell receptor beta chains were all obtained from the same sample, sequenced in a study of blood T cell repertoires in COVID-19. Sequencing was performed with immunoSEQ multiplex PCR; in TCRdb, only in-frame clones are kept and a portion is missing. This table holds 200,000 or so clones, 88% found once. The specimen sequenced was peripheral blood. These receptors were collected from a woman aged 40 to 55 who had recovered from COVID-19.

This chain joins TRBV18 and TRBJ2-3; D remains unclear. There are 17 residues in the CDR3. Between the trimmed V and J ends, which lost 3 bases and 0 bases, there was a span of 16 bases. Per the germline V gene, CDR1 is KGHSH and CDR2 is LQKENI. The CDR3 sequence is CASSPQVATSSTDTQYF. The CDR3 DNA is TGTGCCAGCTCACCGCAGGTGGCCACCTCTAGCACAGATACGCAGTATTTT.

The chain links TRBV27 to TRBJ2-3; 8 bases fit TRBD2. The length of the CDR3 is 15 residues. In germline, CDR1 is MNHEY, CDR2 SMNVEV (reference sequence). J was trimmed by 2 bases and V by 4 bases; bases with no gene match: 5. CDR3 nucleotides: TGTGCCAGCAGTTCAGCGGGAGCCGACACAGATACGCAGTATTTT. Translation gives CASSSAGADTDTQYF.

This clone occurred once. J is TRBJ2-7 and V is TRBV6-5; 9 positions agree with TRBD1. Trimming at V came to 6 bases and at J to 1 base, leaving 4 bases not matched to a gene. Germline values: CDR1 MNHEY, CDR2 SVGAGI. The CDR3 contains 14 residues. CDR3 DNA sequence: TGTGCCAGCAGCCGACAGGGGGGATCCTACGAGCAGTACTTC. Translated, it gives CASSRQGGSYEQYF.

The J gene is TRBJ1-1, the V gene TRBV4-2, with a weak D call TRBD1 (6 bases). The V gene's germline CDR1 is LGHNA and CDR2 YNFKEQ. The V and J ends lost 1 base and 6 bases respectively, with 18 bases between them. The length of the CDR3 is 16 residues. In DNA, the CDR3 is TGTGCCAGCAGCCAAGTAACGGGACAAGGGGTTTCTGAAGCTTTCTTT. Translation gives CASSQVTGQGVSEAFF.

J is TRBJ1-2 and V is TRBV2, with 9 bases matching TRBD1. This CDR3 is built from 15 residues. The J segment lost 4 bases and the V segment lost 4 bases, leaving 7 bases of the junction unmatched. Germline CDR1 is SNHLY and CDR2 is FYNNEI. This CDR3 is CASSVGDRAPYGYTF. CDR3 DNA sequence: TGTGCCAGCAGTGTAGGGGACAGGGCTCCCTATGGCTACACCTTC.

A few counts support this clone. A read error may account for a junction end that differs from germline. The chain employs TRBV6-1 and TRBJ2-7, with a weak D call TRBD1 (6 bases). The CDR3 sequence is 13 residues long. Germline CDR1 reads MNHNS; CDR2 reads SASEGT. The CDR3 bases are TGTGCCAGCAGCGAAGCCACAGGGAACGAGCAGTACTTC. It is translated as CASSEATGNEQYF.

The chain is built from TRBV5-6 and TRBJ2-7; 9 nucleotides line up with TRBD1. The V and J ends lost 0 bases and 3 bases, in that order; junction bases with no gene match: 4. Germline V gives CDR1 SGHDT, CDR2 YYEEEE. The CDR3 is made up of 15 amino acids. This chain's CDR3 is CASSLVGTGYYEQYF. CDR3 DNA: TGTGCCAGCAGCTTGGTCGGGACAGGGTACTACGAGCAGTACTTC. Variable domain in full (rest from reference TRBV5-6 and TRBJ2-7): DAGVTQSPTHLIKTRGQQVTLRCSPKSGHDTVSWYQQALGQGPQFIFQYYEEEERQRGNFPDRFSGHQFPNYSSELNVNALLLGDSALYLCASSLVGTGYYEQYFGPGTRLTVT.

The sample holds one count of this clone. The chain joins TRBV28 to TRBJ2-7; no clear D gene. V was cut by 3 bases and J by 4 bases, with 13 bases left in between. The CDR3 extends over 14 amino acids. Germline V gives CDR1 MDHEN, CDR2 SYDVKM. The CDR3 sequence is CASSFLGKEYEQYF. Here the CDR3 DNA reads TGTGCCAGCAGTTTTCTAGGAAAGGAGTACGAGCAGTACTTC.

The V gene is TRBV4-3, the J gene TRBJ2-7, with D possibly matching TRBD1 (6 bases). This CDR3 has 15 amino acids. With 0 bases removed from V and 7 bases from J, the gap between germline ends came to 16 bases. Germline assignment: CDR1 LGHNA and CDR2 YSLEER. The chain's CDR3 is CASSQEVAGAREQYF. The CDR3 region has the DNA TGCGCCAGCAGCCAAGAGGTGGCAGGGGCTAGGGAGCAGTACTTC.

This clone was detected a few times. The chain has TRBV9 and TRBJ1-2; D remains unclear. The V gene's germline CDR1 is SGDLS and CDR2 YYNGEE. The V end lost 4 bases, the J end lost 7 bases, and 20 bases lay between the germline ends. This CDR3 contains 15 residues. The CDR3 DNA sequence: TGTGCCAGCAGCTCCCGCCGGGATCCCGGCGGTGGCTACACCTTC. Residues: CASSSRRDPGGGYTF.